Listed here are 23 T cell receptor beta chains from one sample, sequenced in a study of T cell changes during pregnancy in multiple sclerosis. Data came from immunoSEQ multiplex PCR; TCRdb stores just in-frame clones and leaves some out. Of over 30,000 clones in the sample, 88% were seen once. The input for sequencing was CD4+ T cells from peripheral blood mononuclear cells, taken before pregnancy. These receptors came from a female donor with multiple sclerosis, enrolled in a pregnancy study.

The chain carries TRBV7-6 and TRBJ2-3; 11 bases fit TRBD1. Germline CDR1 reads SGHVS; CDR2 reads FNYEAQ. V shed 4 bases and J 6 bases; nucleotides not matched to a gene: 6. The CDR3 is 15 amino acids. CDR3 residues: CASSSPGQGADTQYF. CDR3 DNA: TGTGCCAGCAGCTCCCCAGGACAGGGGGCTGATACGCAGTATTTT.

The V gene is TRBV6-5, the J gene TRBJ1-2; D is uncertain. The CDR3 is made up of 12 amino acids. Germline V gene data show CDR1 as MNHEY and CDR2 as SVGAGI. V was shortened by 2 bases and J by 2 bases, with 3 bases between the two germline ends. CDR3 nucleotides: TGTGCCAGCAGTTACAGCAACTATGGCTACACCTTC. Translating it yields CASSYSNYGYTF.

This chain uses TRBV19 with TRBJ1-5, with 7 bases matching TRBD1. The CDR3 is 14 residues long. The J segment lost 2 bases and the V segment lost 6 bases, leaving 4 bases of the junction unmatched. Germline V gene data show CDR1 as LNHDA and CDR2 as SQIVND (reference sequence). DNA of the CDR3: TGTGCCAGTAGGCAGGGGGAGCGCAATCAGCCCCAGCATTTT. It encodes CASRQGERNQPQHF.

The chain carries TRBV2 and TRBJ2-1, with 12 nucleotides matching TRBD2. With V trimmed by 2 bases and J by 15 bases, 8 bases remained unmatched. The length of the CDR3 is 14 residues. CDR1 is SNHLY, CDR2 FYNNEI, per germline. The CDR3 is CASSELAGGPSGFF. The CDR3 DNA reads TGTGCCAGCAGTGAACTAGCGGGAGGGCCTTCTGGGTTCTTC.

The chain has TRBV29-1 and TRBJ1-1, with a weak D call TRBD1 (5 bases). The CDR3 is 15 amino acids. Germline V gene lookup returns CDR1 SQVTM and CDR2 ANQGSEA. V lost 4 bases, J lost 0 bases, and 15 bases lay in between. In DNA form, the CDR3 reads TGCAGCGTTGGACAGTCCAGTTCAATGAACACTGAAGCTTTCTTT. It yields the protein CSVGQSSSMNTEAFF. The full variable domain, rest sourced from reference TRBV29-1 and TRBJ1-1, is SAVISQKPSRDICQRGTSLTIQCQVDSQVTMMFWYRQQPGQSLTLIATANQGSEATYESGFVIDKFPISRPNLTFSTLTVSNMSPEDSSIYLCSVGQSSSMNTEAFFGQGTRLTVV.

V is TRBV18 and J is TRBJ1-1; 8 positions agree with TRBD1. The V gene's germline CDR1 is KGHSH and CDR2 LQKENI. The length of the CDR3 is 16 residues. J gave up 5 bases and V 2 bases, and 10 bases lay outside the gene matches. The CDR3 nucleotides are TGTGCCAGCTCACCATACTTAGACAGGGGTTCGACTGAAGCTTTCTTT. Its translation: CASSPYLDRGSTEAFF.

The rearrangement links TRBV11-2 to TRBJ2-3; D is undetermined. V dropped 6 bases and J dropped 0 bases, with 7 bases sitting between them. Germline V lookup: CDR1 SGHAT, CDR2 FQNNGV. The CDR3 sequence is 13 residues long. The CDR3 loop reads CASRGASTDTQYF. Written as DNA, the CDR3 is TGTGCCAGCAGGGGCGCTAGCACAGATACGCAGTATTTT.

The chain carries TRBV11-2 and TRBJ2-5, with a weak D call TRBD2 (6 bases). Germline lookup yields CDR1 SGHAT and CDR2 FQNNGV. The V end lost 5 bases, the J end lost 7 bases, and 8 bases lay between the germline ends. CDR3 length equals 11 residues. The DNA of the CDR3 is TGTGCCAGCAGCCCACTAGCGACCCAGTACTTC. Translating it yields CASSPLATQYF.

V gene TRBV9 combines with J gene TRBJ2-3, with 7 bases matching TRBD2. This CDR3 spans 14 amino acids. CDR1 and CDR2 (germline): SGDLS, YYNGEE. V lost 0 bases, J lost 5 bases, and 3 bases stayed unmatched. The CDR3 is CASSVVGRGDTQYF. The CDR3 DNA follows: TGTGCCAGCAGCGTAGTTGGGAGGGGAGATACGCAGTATTTT.

The CDR3: CASSFLAGGTSDTQYF. The CDR3 region has the DNA TGCGCCAGCAGCTTTCTAGCGGGAGGGACGTCGGATACGCAGTATTTT. The gene calls are TRBV5-1 and TRBJ2-3, with TRBD2 matching over 12 bases. From germline, CDR1 is SGHRS and CDR2 YFSETQ. This CDR3 spans 16 amino acids. V lost 2 bases to trimming and J lost 6 bases; unmatched junction nucleotides: 7.

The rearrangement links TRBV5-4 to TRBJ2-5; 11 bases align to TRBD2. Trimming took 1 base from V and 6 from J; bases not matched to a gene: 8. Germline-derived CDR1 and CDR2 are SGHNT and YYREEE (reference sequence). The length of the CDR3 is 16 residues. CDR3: CASSLFGSGRAKTQYF. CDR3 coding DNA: TGTGCCAGCAGCTTGTTTGGTAGCGGGAGGGCAAAGACCCAGTACTTC.

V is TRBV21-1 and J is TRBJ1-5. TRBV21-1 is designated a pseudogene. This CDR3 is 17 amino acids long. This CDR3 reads CASSKERGWASNQPQHF. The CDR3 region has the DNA TGTGCCAGCAGCAAAGAACGGGGTTGGGCGAGCAATCAGCCCCAGCATTTT.

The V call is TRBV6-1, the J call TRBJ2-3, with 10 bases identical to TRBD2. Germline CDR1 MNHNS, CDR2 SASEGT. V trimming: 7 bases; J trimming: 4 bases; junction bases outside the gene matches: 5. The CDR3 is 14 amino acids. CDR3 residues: CASTRAGGPDTQYF. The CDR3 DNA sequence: TGTGCCAGCACCCGAGCGGGAGGGCCAGATACGCAGTATTTT.

CDR3: CASSLTSGYEQYF. The CDR3 DNA reads as TGTGCCAGCAGTTTAACGTCGGGATACGAGCAGTACTTC. The rearrangement joins TRBV28 to TRBJ2-7; D is perhaps TRBD2 (5 bases). Trimming left V 2 bases short and J 4 bases short, with 9 bases between. Germline assignment: CDR1 MDHEN and CDR2 SYDVKM. The CDR3 spans 13 residues.

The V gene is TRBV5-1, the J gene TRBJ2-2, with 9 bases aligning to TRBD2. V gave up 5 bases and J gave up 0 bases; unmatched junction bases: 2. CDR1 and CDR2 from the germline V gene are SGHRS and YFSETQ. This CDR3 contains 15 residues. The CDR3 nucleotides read TGCGCCAGCAGTTTAGCGGGGGCGAACACCGGGGAGCTGTTTTTT. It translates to CASSLAGANTGELFF.

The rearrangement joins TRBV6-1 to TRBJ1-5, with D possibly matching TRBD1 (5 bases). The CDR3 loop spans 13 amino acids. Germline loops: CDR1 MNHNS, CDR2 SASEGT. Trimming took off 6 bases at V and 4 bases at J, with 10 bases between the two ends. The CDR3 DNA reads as TGTGCCAGCAGGGGGCTTAGTAATCAGCCCCAGCATTTT. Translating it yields CASRGLSNQPQHF.

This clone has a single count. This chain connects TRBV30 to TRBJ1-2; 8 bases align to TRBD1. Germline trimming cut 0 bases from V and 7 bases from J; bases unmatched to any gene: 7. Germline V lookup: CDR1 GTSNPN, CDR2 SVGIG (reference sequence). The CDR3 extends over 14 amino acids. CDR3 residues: CAWSVRQGAGGYTF. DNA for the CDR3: TGTGCCTGGAGTGTACGCCAGGGGGCTGGTGGCTACACCTTC.

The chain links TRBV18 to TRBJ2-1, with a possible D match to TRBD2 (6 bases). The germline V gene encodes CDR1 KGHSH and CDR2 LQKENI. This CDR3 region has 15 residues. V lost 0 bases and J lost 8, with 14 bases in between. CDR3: CASSPPGGGWDEQFF. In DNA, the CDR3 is TGTGCCAGCTCACCACCGGGAGGAGGTTGGGATGAGCAGTTCTTC.

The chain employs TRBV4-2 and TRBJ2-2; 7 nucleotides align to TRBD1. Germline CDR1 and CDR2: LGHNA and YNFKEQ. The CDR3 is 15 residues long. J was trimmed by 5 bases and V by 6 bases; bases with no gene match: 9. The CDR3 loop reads CASRLETGTTGELFF. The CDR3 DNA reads TGTGCCAGCAGGCTGGAGACAGGGACGACCGGGGAGCTGTTTTTT.

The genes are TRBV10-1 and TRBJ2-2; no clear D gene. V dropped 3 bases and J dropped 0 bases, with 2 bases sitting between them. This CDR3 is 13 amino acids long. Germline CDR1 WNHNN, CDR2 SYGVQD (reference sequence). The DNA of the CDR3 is TGCGCCAGCAGTGACTCGAACACCGGGGAGCTGTTTTTT. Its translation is CASSDSNTGELFF.

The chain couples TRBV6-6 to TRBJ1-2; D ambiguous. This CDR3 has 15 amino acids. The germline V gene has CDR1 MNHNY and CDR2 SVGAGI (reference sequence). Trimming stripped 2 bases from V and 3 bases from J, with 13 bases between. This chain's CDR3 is CASSYGEKVDYGYTF. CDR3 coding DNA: TGTGCCAGCAGTTACGGGGAGAAGGTCGACTATGGCTACACCTTC.

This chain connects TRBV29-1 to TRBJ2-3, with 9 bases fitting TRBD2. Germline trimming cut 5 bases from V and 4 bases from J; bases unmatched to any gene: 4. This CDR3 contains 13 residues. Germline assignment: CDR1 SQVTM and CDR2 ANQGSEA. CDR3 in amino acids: CSVSSGTPDTQYF. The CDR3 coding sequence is TGCAGCGTTTCTAGCGGGACCCCAGATACGCAGTATTTT.

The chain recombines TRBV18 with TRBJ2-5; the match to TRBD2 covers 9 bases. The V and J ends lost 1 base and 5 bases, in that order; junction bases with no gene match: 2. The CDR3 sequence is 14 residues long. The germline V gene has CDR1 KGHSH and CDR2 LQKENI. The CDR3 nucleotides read TGTGCCAGCTCACCACTAGCGGGAGTGGAGACCCAGTACTTC. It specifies CASSPLAGVETQYF.